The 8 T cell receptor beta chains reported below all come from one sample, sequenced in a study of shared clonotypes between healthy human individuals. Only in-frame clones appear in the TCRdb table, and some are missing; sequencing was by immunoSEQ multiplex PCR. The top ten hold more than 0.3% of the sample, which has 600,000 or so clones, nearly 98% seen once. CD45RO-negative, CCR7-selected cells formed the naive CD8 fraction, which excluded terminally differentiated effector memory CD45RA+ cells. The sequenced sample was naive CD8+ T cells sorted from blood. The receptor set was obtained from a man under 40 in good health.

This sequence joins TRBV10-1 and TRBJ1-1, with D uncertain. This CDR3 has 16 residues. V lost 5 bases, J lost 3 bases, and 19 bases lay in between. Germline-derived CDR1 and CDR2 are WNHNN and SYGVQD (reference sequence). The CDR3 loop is CASSPRGKGQDTEAFF. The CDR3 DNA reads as TGCGCCAGCAGTCCCCGTGGGAAGGGCCAAGACACTGAAGCTTTCTTT.

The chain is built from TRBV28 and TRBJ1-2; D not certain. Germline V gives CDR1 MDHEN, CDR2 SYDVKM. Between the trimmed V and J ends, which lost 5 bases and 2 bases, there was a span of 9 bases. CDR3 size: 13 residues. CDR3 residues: CASSPDGNYGYTF. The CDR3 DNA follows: TGTGCCAGCAGTCCGGACGGAAACTATGGCTACACCTTC.

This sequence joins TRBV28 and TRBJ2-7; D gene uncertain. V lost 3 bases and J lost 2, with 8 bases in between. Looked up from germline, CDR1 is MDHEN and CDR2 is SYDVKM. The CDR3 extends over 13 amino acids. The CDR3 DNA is TGTGCCAGCAGTTTTTTACGGGCCTACGAGCAGTACTTC. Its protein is CASSFLRAYEQYF.

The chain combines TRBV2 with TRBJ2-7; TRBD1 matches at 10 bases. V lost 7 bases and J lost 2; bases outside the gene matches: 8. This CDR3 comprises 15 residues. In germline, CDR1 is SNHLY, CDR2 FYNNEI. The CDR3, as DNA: TGTGCCAGCACCCCGATAGGACAGGGGGCCTACGAGCAGTACTTC. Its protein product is CASTPIGQGAYEQYF.

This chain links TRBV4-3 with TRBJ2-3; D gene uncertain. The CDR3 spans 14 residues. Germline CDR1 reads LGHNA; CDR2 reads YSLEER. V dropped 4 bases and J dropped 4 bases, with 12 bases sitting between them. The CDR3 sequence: CASSRKGSADTQYF. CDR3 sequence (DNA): TGCGCCAGCAGCCGGAAGGGATCTGCAGATACGCAGTATTTT.

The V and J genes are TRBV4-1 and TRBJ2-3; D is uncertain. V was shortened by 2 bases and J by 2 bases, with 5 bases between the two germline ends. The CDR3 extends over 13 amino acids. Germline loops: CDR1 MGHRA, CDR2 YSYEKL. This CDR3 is CASSQHNTDTQYF. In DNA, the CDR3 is TGCGCCAGCAGCCAACATAACACAGATACGCAGTATTTT.

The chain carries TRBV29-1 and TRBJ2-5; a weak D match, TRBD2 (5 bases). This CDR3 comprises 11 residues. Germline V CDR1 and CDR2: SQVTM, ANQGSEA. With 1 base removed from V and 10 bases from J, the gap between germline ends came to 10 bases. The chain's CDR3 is CSVEAEGIQYF. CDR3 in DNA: TGCAGCGTTGAAGCTGAGGGAATCCAGTACTTC.

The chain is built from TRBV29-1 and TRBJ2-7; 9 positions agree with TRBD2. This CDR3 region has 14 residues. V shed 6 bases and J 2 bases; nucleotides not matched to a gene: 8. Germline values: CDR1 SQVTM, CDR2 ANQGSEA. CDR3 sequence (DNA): TGCAGCGTCGCCCGGACTAGCGAAGCCTACGAGCAGTACTTC. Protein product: CSVARTSEAYEQYF.